Listed below are T cell receptor beta chains from one sample, sequenced in a study of blood T cell repertoires in COVID-19. TCRdb's table, derived via immunoSEQ multiplex PCR, lists solely in-frame clones and lacks some. The sample contains approximately 100,000 clones, 70% to 90% of which appear only once. Material for sequencing was peripheral blood. Receptors were obtained from a human donor in a cohort sampled during active COVID-19. Each CDR3 is given with its conserved first and last residue. A D gene is named only where the DNA matches it firmly. Rows give clone size only sometimes, using once, few, many, or a class for an expanded clone.

V	D	length	J	size	DNA	CDR3
TRBV7-3	.	16	TRBJ2-7	few	TGTGCCAGCAGCTCCCGAGGGCCCGAGAAAGGCTACGAGCAGTACTTC	CASSSRGPEKGYEQYF
TRBV29-1	TRBD1	13	TRBJ1-1	.	TGCAGCGTTCAGGGGGGAGCGAACACTGAAGCTTTCTTT	CSVQGGANTEAFF
TRBV6-6	TRBD2	18	TRBJ2-2	.	TGTGCCAGCAGTCGGACTAGCGGGATATATGCGAACACCGGGGAGCTGTTTTTT	CASSRTSGIYANTGELFF
TRBV7-2	TRBD1	14	TRBJ1-4	.	TGTGCCAGCAGCGTAGCCTACAGGGGTGAAAAACTGTTTTTT	CASSVAYRGEKLFF
TRBV3-1/TRBV3-2	.	13	TRBJ1-5	.	TGTGCCAGCAGCCCCGATAGTAATCAGCCCCAGCATTTT	CASSPDSNQPQHF
TRBV11-2	.	14	TRBJ2-7	.	TGTGCCAGCAGCTTAGAGGAGGGGGCAGGGGAGCAGTACTTC	CASSLEEGAGEQYF
TRBV6-2/TRBV6-3	.	12	TRBJ1-2	few	TGTGCCAGCAGTTTCCAACCCGGGGGCTACACCTTC	CASSFQPGGYTF
TRBV6-5	TRBD2	16	TRBJ2-7	once	TGTGCCAGCAGTTACCTTGGAGTAGCGGGAGCTAACGAGCAGTACTTC	CASSYLGVAGANEQYF
TRBV5-1	.	14	TRBJ2-7	.	TGCGCCAGCAGCGGGGACTTTAGCTCCTACGAGCAGTACTTC	CASSGDFSSYEQYF
TRBV5-1	TRBD1	16	TRBJ2-5	.	TGCGCCAGCAGCACCGGCGGGACAGGTTTTGAAGAGACCCAGTACTTC	CASSTGGTGFEETQYF
TRBV28	TRBD2	15	TRBJ2-2	.	TGTGCCAGCAGTAGCGGGGGGGCGAACACCGGGGAGCTGTTTTTT	CASSSGGANTGELFF
TRBV5-1	TRBD2	15	TRBJ2-1	.	TGCGCCAGCAGCCCTAGCGGGAGGGCGGCGGATGAGCAGTTCTTC	CASSPSGRAADEQFF
TRBV6-2/TRBV6-3	.	13	TRBJ1-1	.	TGTGCCAGCAGTTCGCAGGGGAACACTGAAGCTTTCTTT	CASSSQGNTEAFF
TRBV11-3	TRBD2	15	TRBJ2-1	.	TGTGCCAGCAGCCCAACTAGCGGGGGGGCCCATGAGCAGTTCTTC	CASSPTSGGAHEQFF
TRBV20-1	.	11	TRBJ2-1	.	TGCAGTGCTAGAGGGAGTGGTGAGCAGTTCTTC	CSARGSGEQFF
TRBV27	.	14	TRBJ1-2	.	TGTGCCAGCCATCCAGAGGGAGGGAACTATGGCTACACCTTC	CASHPEGGNYGYTF
TRBV10-3	TRBD1	14	TRBJ2-1	.	TGTGCCATCAGACCCCCGGGACAGGACAATGAGCAGTTCTTC	CAIRPPGQDNEQFF
TRBV7-8	.	15	TRBJ1-2	.	TGTGCCAGCAGCCTAGGAGGGTCCCTACTTCATGGCTACACCTTC	CASSLGGSLLHGYTF
TRBV3-1/TRBV3-2	TRBD1	17	TRBJ2-3	.	TGTGCCAGCAGCCCCTCCTTGCGTCCAGGGGGCGGAGATACGCAGTATTTT	CASSPSLRPGGGDTQYF
TRBV25-1	TRBD2	15	TRBJ2-1	.	TGTGCCAGCAGTGACCGACTAGCGGGAGCGGCTGAGCAGTTCTTC	CASSDRLAGAAEQFF
TRBV2	TRBD1	14	TRBJ2-7	once	TGTGCCAGCAGTGGGACAGGGGTCCCCCACGAGCAGTACTTC	CASSGTGVPHEQYF
TRBV28	.	13	TRBJ2-5	.	TGTGCCAGCAGTTTCGGGGGACAGGAGACCCAGTACTTC	CASSFGGQETQYF
TRBV29-1	TRBD2	15	TRBJ2-5	once	TGCAGCGTTGAGAGACTAGCGGGCTTCCAAGAGACCCAGTACTTC	CSVERLAGFQETQYF
TRBV6-5	TRBD1	14	TRBJ1-2	.	TGTGCCACCAGGGTCCCAAACAGGGGCTGGGGCTACACCTTC	CATRVPNRGWGYTF
TRBV28	.	13	TRBJ2-5	.	TGTGCCAGCAGTTTAGAGGTGGAAGAGACCCAGTACTTC	CASSLEVEETQYF
TRBV5-1	.	14	TRBJ1-4	.	TGCGCCAGCAGCTCTCCCGGTCGTGGTGAAAAACTGTTTTTT	CASSSPGRGEKLFF
TRBV7-9	TRBD2	14	TRBJ2-1	.	TGTGCCAGCAGCTTAGCGCGGGAGTTCAATGAGCAGTTCTTC	CASSLAREFNEQFF
TRBV7-3	TRBD2	16	TRBJ2-1	.	TGTGCCAGCGCTTCTAGGGGACTAGCGGGGTACAATGAGCAGTTCTTC	CASASRGLAGYNEQFF
TRBV1	.	13	TRBJ2-5	.	TGCACCAGCAGCCAAGCCACCGGCGGGACCCAGTACTTC	CTSSQATGGTQYF
TRBV28	.	11	TRBJ1-1	.	TGTGCCAGCAGTGAACAGGGTTCAGCTTTCTTT	CASSEQGSAFF
TRBV19	.	17	TRBJ1-1	once	TGTGCCAGTAGGAACCTGCTGGACGGGGGAGCGAACACTGAAGCTTTCTTT	CASRNLLDGGANTEAFF
TRBV10-2	TRBD2	15	TRBJ2-2	.	TGCGCCAGCAGTGGAGACGGGGGGGCCGCCGGGGAGCTGTTTTTT	CASSGDGGAAGELFF